The 23 T cell receptor beta chains below all came from one sample that was sequenced in a study of T cell repertoires and leukemia-associated antigens. In TCRdb, the 5' RACE reads were re-called with MiXCR into one record per CDR3 protein. The sample consists of roughly 13,000 distinct CDR3 sequences, approximately 42% of them appearing once. These TCRs are of unknown antigen specificity. The sample consisted of CD3+ T cells sorted from blood and cultured. Every receptor here comes from a female donor in good health.

The chain combines TRBV7-2 with TRBJ2-5; D not resolved. From germline, CDR1 is SGHTA and CDR2 FQGNSA. The germline V and J ends were trimmed by 5 bases and 7 bases, with 11 bases remaining between them. The CDR3 loop spans 12 amino acids. CDR3 loop: CASSQGYRTQYF. CDR3 DNA: TGTGCCAGCAGCCAAGGCTATAGGACCCAGTACTTC.

This clonotype is labeled as medium-sized. This chain connects TRBV12-3 or TRBV12-4 to TRBJ1-5; TRBD1 is a possible D gene (6 bases). The CDR3 is made up of 17 amino acids. With 0 bases removed from V and 5 bases from J, the gap between germline ends came to 17 bases. Here the CDR3 reads CASSLAGGRGWDQPQHF. The CDR3, as DNA: TGTGCCAGCAGTTTAGCGGGGGGCAGGGGTTGGGATCAGCCCCAGCATTTT.

This clonotype is classed as medium-sized. The chain employs TRBV7-3 and TRBJ1-5, with D possibly matching TRBD1 (6 bases). The germline CDR1 and CDR2 sequences are SGHTA and FQGTGA. Trimming pared 5 bases from V and 6 bases from J, leaving 14 bases between. The CDR3 consists of 14 residues. As DNA, the CDR3 is TGTGCCAGCAGCCCAACCCCAGGGGCTCAGCCCCAGCATTTT. Its translation: CASSPTPGAQPQHF.

This clonotype has a handful of counts. The V gene is TRBV18, the J gene TRBJ2-1; D gene uncertain. The germline V gene encodes CDR1 KGHSH and CDR2 LQKENI. This CDR3 comprises 14 residues. V gave up 3 bases and J gave up 0 bases, with 6 bases separating them. The CDR3 sequence is CASSPASSYNEQFF. In DNA, the CDR3 is TGTGCCAGCTCACCGGCGAGCTCCTACAATGAGCAGTTCTTC. The whole variable domain, filled in from reference TRBV18 and TRBJ2-1, reads NAGVMQNPRHLVRRRGQEARLRCSPMKGHSHVYWYRQLPEEGLKFMVYLQKENIIDESGMPKERFSAEFPKEGPSILRIQQVVRGDSAAYFCASSPASSYNEQFFGPGTRLTVL.

This clonotype was detected many times. The rearrangement uses TRBV5-1 and TRBJ1-5; D gene unclear. Trimming stripped 4 bases from V and 3 bases from J, with 11 bases between. The CDR3 is 14 amino acids. Germline V CDR1 and CDR2: SGHRS, YFSETQ. The CDR3 DNA follows: TGCGCCAGCAGCCCGGACGGAGTCAATCAGCCCCAGCATTTT. Translating gives CASSPDGVNQPQHF. Filled out from reference TRBV5-1 and TRBJ1-5, the complete variable domain reads KAGVTQTPRYLIKTRGQQVTLSCSPISGHRSVSWYQQTPGQGLQFLFEYFSETQRNKGNFPGRFSGRQFSNSRSEMNVSTLELGDSALYLCASSPDGVNQPQHFGDGTRLSIL.

This clonotype is medium-sized by share. The chain is built from TRBV11-2 and TRBJ2-2, with 7 nucleotides matching TRBD2. Trimming removed 3 bases from V and 3 bases from J; junction bases left unmatched: 7. The CDR3 runs 16 residues. Germline-derived CDR1 and CDR2 are SGHAT and FQNNGV. The CDR3 protein is CASSLALTSDTGELFF. CDR3 nucleotides: TGTGCCAGCAGCTTGGCCCTTACTAGCGACACCGGGGAGCTGTTTTTT. The variable domain in full, with the rest retrieved from reference TRBV11-2 and TRBJ2-2, is EAGVAQSPRYKIIEKRQSVAFWCNPISGHATLYWYQQILGQGPKLLIQFQNNGVVDDSQLPKDRFSAERLKGVDSTLKIQPAKLEDSAVYLCASSLALTSDTGELFFGEGSRLTVL.

Details on this clonotype: This CDR3 fails to terminate in the conserved phenylalanine or tryptophan, so it likely reflects a read error. The chain uses TRBV15 and TRBJ2-5; 9 nucleotides align to TRBD2. J was trimmed by 3 bases and V by 9 bases; bases with no gene match: 5. The germline V gene encodes CDR1 LNHNV and CDR2 YYDKDF (reference sequence). The length of the CDR3 is 13 residues. The CDR3 loop is CATSSGREETQYS. DNA for the CDR3: TGTGCCACTAGTAGCGGGAGAGAAGAGACCCAGTACTCC.

The DNA for the CDR3 is TGCAGTGCTAGGGTGGCAGGGCTCGATGGCACTGAAGCTTTCTTT. It specifies CSARVAGLDGTEAFF. The genes are TRBV20-1 and TRBJ1-1, with a weak D call TRBD1 (5 bases). This CDR3 region has 15 residues. CDR1 and CDR2 (germline): DFQATT, SNEGSKA (reference sequence). The V end was cut by 3 bases, the J end by 4 bases, with 18 bases between.

J is TRBJ1-6 and V is TRBV5-5; 10 positions match TRBD1. CDR1 is SGHKS, CDR2 YYEKEE, per germline (reference sequence). The CDR3 is made up of 17 amino acids. Losses at the gene ends were 4 bases for V and 1 base for J; bases not matched to a gene: 5. DNA of the CDR3: TGTGCCAGCAGCCTCAAGGGACAGGGGTCCTATAATTCACCCCTCCACTTT. Amino acids: CASSLKGQGSYNSPLHF.

This clonotype was observed once. V is TRBV5-1 and J is TRBJ1-2; 12 bases align to TRBD1. The CDR3 loop spans 17 amino acids. J lost 3 bases, V lost 0 bases, and 6 bases had no gene match. Germline V gene sequence: CDR1 SGHRS, CDR2 YFSETQ. CDR3 in amino acids: CASSLDGTGGAHYGYTF. Here the CDR3 DNA reads TGCGCCAGCAGCTTGGATGGGACAGGGGGCGCGCACTATGGCTACACCTTC.

This chain joins TRBV20-1 and TRBJ2-7; TRBD2 agrees at 7 bases. Germline V gives CDR1 DFQATT, CDR2 SNEGSKA (reference sequence). The CDR3 contains 15 residues. J gave up 1 base and V 2 bases, and 8 bases lay outside the gene matches. The CDR3 DNA reads TGCAGTGCTAGAAGACGGGCTAGCGGATCCTACGAGCAGTACTTC. Translation: CSARRRASGSYEQYF.

In regard to this clonotype: One junction end disagrees with the germline gene, perhaps due to a read error. The V call is TRBV12-3 or TRBV12-4, the J call TRBJ2-7; 8 positions match TRBD2. The CDR3 contains 13 residues. This CDR3 is CASSGGILHEQYF. CDR3 nucleotide sequence: TGTGCTAGCAGCGGGGGAATCCTACACGAGCAGTACTTC.

By share, this clonotype counts as medium-sized. The chain is built from TRBV4-1 and TRBJ1-5; D perhaps matches TRBD1 (6 bases). The V end lost 0 bases, the J end lost 0 bases, and 18 bases lay between the germline ends. Germline CDR1 and CDR2: MGHRA and YSYEKL. CDR3 size: 19 residues. As DNA, the CDR3 is TGCGCCAGCAGCCAAGAGCGGGGGCGGATGACAGATAGCAATCAGCCCCAGCATTTT. Translation: CASSQERGRMTDSNQPQHF.

This clonotype was recorded at least ten times. The rearrangement joins TRBV13 to TRBJ2-1; the match to TRBD2 covers 12 bases. The length of the CDR3 is 14 residues. Losses at the gene ends were 2 bases for V and 15 bases for J; bases not matched to a gene: 8. Germline-derived CDR1 and CDR2 are PRHDT and FYEKMQ (reference sequence). CDR3 sequence: CASSLRASGRAGFF. The CDR3 region has the DNA TGTGCCAGCAGCTTAAGGGCTAGCGGGAGGGCCGGGTTCTTC.

This clonotype qualifies as medium-sized. The chain combines TRBV6-4 with TRBJ2-1; 12 nucleotides match TRBD2. CDR3 size: 15 residues. Per germline, CDR1 MRHNA and CDR2 SNTAGT. The ends lost 5 bases at V and 8 bases at J; junction bases unmatched: 7. The CDR3 DNA sequence: TGTGCCAGCAGTAGCCTAGCGGGAGGGTCAGATGAGCAGTTCTTC. Amino acids: CASSSLAGGSDEQFF.

This clonotype is labeled as medium-sized. The chain couples TRBV28 to TRBJ1-2; 7 nucleotides agree with TRBD1. V dropped 7 bases and J dropped 4; count of bases not matched to a gene: 6. CDR1 is MDHEN, CDR2 SYDVKM, per germline. There are 13 residues in the CDR3. CDR3 coding DNA: TGTGCCAGCAACAGAGGGGGCCGCTATGGCTACACCTTC. Translation: CASNRGGRYGYTF.

Concerning this clonotype: One end of the junction does not line up with germline, which may come from a read error. The CDR3: CVSWFWGPANTGELFF. The CDR3 coding sequence is TGTGTCAGCTGGTTTTGGGGGCCAGCAAACACCGGGGAGCTGTTTTTT. The V and J genes are TRBV12-3 or TRBV12-4 and TRBJ2-2, with D possibly matching TRBD1 (6 bases). The CDR3 loop spans 16 amino acids.

This clonotype has a single count. CDR3 coding DNA: TGCGCCAGCAGCCAGAGTAGCGGGCAAGGGGTAGCCTACGAGCAGTACTTC. Protein sequence: CASSQSSGQGVAYEQYF. V usage is TRBV4-3 and J usage is TRBJ2-7; 7 bases are a match to TRBD2. Germline CDR1 is LGHNA and CDR2 is YSLEER. V was clipped by 3 bases and J by 2 bases; unmatched bases: 13. The CDR3 has 17 amino acids.

The rearrangement links TRBV9 to TRBJ2-7; the D gene is possibly TRBD2 (5 bases). Trimming shortened V by 0 bases and J by 3 bases, and 13 bases separated the two germline ends. Germline V gene lookup returns CDR1 SGDLS and CDR2 YYNGEE. The CDR3 consists of 15 residues. The DNA of the CDR3 is TGTGCCAGCAGCGTAGCTCCAGGACTCGTCTACGAGCAGTACTTC. As protein: CASSVAPGLVYEQYF.

The J gene is TRBJ2-1, the V gene TRBV4-2; D gene uncertain. Germline V CDR1 and CDR2: LGHNA, YNFKEQ. V lost 4 bases to trimming and J lost 9 bases, with 22 bases between them. The CDR3 covers 16 residues. The CDR3 protein is CASSPPGIRASSEQFF. The CDR3 DNA is TGTGCCAGCAGCCCACCTGGCATCCGAGCCTCCAGTGAGCAGTTCTTC.

By proportion, this clonotype is medium-sized. The rearrangement uses TRBV5-6 and TRBJ2-3, with TRBD2 identical over 7 bases. In germline, CDR1 is SGHDT, CDR2 YYEEEE. The CDR3 length is 16 residues. After removal of 2 bases from V and 4 bases from J, the junction contained 10 bases not matched to a gene. The CDR3 DNA reads TGTGCCAGCAGCTTCGCCGTAGGGAGGGTATCAGATACGCAGTATTTT. Amino acid sequence: CASSFAVGRVSDTQYF.

This clonotype showed up many times. CDR3 DNA: TGTGCCAGCAGCTTATCAAGGTGGACTGAAGCTTTCTTT. Encoded protein: CASSLSRWTEAFF. The chain uses TRBV7-9 and TRBJ1-1; no clear D gene. The CDR3 runs to 13 residues. CDR1 and CDR2 from the germline V gene are SEHNR and FQNEAQ (reference sequence). Deletions cut 2 bases from V and 5 bases from J, with 9 bases between.

Ten or more counts support this clonotype. The V call is TRBV23-1, the J call TRBJ2-1, with TRBD2 identical over 7 bases. TRBV23-1 is filed as an ORF, its function uncertain. This CDR3 comprises 15 residues. This CDR3 reads CAPLRLAVPYNEQFF. DNA of the CDR3: TGCGCACCCCTTCGGCTAGCGGTCCCCTACAATGAGCAGTTCTTC.